This TCR beta chain was documented in a study of T cells in Graves' hyperthyroidism and ophthalmopathy. TCR beta CDR3 sequences were amplified from RNA transcripts. First-round RT-PCR targeting the TCR CDR3 was performed with the HTBI primer set. Each CDR3 protein is one row after TCRdb ran MiXCR on the multiplex PCR reads. The data hold hundreds of thousands of distinct CDR3 sequences, with approximately 16% observed a single time. CDR1 is SGDLS, CDR2 YYNGEE, per germline. There are 17 residues in the CDR3. The V end was cut by 0 bases, the J end by 3 bases, with 16 bases between. The source of this sequence is a woman between 18 and 30 years old with Graves' ophthalmopathy. Sequenced material: blood. This chain joins TRBV9 and TRBJ2-4, with D possibly TRBD2 on 6 matching bases. CDR3 amino acids: CASSVVPGKGGKNIQYF. The CDR3 nucleotides are TGTGCCAGCAGCGTAGTTCCTGGTAAGGGAGGCAAAAACATTCAGTACTTC.